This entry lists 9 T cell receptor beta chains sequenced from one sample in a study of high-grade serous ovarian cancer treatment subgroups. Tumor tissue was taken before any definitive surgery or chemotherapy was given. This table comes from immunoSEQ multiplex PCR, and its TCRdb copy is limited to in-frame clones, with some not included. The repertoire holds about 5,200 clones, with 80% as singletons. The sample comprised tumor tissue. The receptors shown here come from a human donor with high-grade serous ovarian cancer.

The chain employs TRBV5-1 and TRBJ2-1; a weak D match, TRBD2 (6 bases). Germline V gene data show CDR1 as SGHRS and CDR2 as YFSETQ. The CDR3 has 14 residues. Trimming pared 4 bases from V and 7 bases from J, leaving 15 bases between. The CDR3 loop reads CASSIGTLGNEQFF. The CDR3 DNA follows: TGCGCCAGCAGCATCGGGACTCTGGGTAATGAGCAGTTCTTC. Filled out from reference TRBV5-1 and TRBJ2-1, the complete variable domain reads KAGVTQTPRYLIKTRGQQVTLSCSPISGHRSVSWYQQTPGQGLQFLFEYFSETQRNKGNFPGRFSGRQFSNSRSEMNVSTLELGDSALYLCASSIGTLGNEQFFGPGTRLTVL.

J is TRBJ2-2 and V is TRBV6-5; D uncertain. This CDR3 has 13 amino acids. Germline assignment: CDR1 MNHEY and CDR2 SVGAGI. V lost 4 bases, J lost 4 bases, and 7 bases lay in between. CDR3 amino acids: CASSSRGTGELFF. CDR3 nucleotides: TGTGCCAGCAGTTCTAGAGGCACCGGGGAGCTGTTTTTT.

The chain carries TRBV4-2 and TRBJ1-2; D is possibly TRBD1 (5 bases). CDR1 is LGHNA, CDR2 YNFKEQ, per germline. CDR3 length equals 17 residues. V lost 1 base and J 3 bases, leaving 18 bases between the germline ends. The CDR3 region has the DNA TGTGCCAGCAGCCAAGTGAGAGGAAAGGGGACCGACTATGGCTACACCTTC. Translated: CASSQVRGKGTDYGYTF.

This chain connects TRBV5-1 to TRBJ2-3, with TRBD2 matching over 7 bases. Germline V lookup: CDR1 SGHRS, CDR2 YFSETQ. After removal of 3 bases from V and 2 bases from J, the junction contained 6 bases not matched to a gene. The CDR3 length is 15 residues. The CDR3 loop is CASSWSGEDTDTQYF. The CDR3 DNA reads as TGCGCCAGCAGCTGGAGCGGGGAAGACACAGATACGCAGTATTTT.

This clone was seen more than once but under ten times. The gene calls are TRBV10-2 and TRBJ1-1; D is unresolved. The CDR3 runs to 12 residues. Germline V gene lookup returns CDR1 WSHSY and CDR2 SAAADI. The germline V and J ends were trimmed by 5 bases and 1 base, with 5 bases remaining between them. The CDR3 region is CASSIQNTEAFF. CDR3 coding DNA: TGCGCCAGCAGTATACAGAACACTGAAGCTTTCTTT.

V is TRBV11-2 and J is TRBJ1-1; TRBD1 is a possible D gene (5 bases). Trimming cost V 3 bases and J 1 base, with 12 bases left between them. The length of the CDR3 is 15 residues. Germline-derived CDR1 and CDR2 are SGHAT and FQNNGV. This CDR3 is CASSFGSGGNTEAFF. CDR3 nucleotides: TGTGCCAGCAGCTTCGGATCGGGGGGGAACACTGAAGCTTTCTTT.

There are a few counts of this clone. The CDR3 region has the DNA TGTGCCAGCAGCCAAGTGACGAACAATCAGCCCCAGCATTTT. Translating gives CASSQVTNNQPQHF. The chain carries TRBV4-2 and TRBJ1-5, with D unclear. This CDR3 contains 14 residues. Germline values: CDR1 LGHNA, CDR2 YNFKEQ. Trimming shortened V by 1 base and J by 3 bases, and 7 bases separated the two germline ends.

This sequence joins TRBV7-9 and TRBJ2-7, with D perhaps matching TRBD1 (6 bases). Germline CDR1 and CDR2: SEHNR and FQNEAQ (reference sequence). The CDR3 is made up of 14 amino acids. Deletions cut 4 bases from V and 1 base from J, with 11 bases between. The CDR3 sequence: CASSSLTGSYEQYF. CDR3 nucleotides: TGTGCCAGCAGCTCCTTGACAGGTTCCTACGAGCAGTACTTC.

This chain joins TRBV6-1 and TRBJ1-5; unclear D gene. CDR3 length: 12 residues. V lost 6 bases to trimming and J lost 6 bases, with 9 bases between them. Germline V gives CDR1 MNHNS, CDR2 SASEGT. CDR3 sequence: CASRFRGQPQHF. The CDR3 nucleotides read TGTGCCAGCAGATTTAGAGGTCAGCCCCAGCATTTT.